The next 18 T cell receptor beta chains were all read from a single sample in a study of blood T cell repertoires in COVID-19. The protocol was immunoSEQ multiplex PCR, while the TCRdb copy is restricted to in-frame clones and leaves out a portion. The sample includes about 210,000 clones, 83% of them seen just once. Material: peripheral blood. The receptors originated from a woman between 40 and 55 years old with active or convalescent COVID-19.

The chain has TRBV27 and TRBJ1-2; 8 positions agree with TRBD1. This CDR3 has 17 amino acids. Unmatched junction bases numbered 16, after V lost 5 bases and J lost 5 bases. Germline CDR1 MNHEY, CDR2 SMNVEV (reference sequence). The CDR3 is CASSGTGTGSFVYGYTF. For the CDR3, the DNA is TGTGCCAGCAGTGGCACCGGGACAGGTTCCTTTGTATATGGCTACACCTTC.

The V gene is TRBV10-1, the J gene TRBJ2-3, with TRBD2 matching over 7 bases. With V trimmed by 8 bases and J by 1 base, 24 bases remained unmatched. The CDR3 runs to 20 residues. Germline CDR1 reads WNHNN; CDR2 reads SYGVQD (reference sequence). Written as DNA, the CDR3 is TGCGCCAGCCTCCGCCCGGCAATGGGAGGGAGTAGTTGGGGCACAGATACGCAGTATTTT. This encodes CASLRPAMGGSSWGTDTQYF.

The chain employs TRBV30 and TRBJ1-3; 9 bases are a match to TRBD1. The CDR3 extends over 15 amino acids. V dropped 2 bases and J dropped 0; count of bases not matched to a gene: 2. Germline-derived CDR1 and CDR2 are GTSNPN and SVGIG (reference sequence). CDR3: CAWSTGGLSGNTIYF. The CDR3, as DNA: TGTGCCTGGAGTACAGGGGGCCTCTCTGGAAACACCATATATTTT. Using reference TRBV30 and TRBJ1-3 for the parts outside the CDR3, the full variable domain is SQTIHQWPATLVQPVGSPLSLECTVEGTSNPNLYWYRQAAGRGLQLLFYSVGIGQISSEVPQNLSASRPQDRQFILSSKKLLLSDSGFYLCAWSTGGLSGNTIYFGEGSWLTVV.

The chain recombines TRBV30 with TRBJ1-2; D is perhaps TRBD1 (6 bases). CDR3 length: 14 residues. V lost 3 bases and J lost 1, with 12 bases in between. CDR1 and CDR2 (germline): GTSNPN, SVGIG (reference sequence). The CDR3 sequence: CAWRGADSNYGYTF. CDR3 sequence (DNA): TGTGCCTGGAGAGGGGCGGACAGTAACTATGGCTACACCTTC.

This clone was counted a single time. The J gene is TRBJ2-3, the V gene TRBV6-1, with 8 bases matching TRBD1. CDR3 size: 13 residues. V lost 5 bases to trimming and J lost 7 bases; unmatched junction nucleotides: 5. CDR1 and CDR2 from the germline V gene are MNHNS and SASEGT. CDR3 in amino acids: CASSSDRVNTQYF. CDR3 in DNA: TGTGCCAGCAGTTCGGACAGGGTAAATACGCAGTATTTT.

The CDR3 sequence: CASRVPGQGSDSPLHF. The CDR3 region has the DNA TGTGCCAGTAGGGTCCCGGGACAGGGGTCGGATTCACCCCTCCACTTT. J is TRBJ1-6 and V is TRBV19; 10 bases line up with TRBD1. The CDR3 covers 16 residues. The ends lost 6 bases at V and 8 bases at J; junction bases unmatched: 10. The germline V gene has CDR1 LNHDA and CDR2 SQIVND (reference sequence).

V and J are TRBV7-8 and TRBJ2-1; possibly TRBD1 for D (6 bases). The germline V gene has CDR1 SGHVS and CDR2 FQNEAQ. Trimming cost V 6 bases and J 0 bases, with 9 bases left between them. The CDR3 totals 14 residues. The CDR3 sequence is CASRDSSSYNEQFF. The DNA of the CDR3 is TGTGCCAGCAGGGACAGTAGCTCCTACAATGAGCAGTTCTTC.

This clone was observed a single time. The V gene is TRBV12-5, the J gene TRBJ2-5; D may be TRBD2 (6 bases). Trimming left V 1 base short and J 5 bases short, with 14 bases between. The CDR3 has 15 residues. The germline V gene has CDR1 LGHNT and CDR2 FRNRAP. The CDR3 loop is CASGLALGGLETQYF. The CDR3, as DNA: TGTGCTAGTGGTTTGGCCCTGGGGGGTTTGGAGACCCAGTACTTC.

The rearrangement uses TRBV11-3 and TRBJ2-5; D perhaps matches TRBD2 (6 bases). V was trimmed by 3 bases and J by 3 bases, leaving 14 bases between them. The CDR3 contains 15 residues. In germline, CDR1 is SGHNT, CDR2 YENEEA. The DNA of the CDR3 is TGTGCCAGCAGCTTCGGGGGTGGGAGGAAAGAGACCCAGTACTTC. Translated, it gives CASSFGGGRKETQYF.

The CDR3 DNA reads TGCGCCAGCAGTGAGTACGGCGGGGGCCCCACAGATACGCAGTATTTT. It specifies CASSEYGGGPTDTQYF. The chain employs TRBV10-1 and TRBJ2-3, with D possibly TRBD2 on 7 matching bases. Germline V gene sequence: CDR1 WNHNN, CDR2 SYGVQD (reference sequence). There are 16 residues in the CDR3. V was clipped by 1 base and J by 2 bases, with 13 bases between them.

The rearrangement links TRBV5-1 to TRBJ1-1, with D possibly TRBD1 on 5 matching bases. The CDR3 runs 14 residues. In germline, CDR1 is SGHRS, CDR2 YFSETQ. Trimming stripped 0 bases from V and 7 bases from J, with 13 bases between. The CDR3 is CASSLEAGNNEAFF. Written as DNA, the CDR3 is TGCGCCAGCAGCTTGGAGGCAGGGAATAATGAAGCTTTCTTT.

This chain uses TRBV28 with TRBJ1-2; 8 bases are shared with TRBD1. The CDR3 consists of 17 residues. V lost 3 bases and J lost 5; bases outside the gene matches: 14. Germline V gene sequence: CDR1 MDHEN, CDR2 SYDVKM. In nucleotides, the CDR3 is TGTGCCAGCAGTTTTGGAGGCCCCGGGACAGGAACATATGGCTACACCTTC. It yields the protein CASSFGGPGTGTYGYTF.

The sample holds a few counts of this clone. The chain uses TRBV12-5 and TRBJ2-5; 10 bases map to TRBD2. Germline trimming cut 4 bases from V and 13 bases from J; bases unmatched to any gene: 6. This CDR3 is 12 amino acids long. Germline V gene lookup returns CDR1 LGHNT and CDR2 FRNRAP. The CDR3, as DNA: TGTGCTAGTGGTTCGGGACTAGCGAGTCCGTACTTC. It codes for CASGSGLASPYF.

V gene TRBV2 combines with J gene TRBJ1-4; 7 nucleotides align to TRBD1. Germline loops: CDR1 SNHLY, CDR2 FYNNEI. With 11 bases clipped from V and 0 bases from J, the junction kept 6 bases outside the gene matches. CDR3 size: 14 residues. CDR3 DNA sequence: TGTGCCTTCCGACAGGGAACAACTAATGAAAAACTGTTTTTT. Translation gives CAFRQGTTNEKLFF.

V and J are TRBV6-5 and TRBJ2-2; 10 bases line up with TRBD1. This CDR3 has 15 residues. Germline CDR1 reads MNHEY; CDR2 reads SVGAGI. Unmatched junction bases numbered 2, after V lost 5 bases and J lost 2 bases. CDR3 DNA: TGTGCCAGCAGTCGGGACAGGGGAAACACCGGGGAGCTGTTTTTT. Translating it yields CASSRDRGNTGELFF.

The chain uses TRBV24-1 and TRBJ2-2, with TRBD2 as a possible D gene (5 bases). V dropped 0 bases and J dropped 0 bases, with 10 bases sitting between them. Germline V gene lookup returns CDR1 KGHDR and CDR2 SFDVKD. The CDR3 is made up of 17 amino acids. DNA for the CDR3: TGTGCCACCAGTGATTTGGGAGGCAGGACGAACACCGGGGAGCTGTTTTTT. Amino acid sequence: CATSDLGGRTNTGELFF.

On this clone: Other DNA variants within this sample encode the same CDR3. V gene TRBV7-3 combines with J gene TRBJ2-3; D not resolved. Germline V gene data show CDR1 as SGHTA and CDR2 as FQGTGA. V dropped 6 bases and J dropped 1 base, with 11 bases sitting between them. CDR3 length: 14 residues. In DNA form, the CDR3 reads TGTGCCAGCAGTTCCGGCGGAGGCACAGATACGCAGTATTTT. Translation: CASSSGGGTDTQYF.

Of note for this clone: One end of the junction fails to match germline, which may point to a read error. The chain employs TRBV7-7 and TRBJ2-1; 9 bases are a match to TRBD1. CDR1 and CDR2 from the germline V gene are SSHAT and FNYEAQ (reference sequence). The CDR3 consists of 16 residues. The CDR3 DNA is TGTGCTAGCAGCTTAGGGGTGCTGGACAGGGGTGATGAGCAGTTCTTC. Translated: CASSLGVLDRGDEQFF.